This TCR beta chain was captured by sequencing in a study of CD8+CD57+ T cells in acquired aplastic anemia. Study details: DNA per sorted CD4+ or CD8+ sample ranged roughly 0.17 to 27.4 ug, averaging around 3.1 ug. Broader study findings: For CD8+ Simpson's diversity, patients and controls showed no significant difference.

This CDR3 is 11 amino acids long. From germline, CDR1 is DFQATT and CDR2 SNEGSKA (reference sequence). Trimming took 3 bases from V and 7 from J, leaving 9 bases between them. Using genomic DNA as the template, TCR beta VDJ and CDR3 profiling was carried out. TCRdb reprocessed the reads via MiXCR and lists one record per CDR3 protein. Of 160,000 or so distinct CDR3 sequences listed, approximately 44% are singletons. Patients sequenced had flow cytometry evidence of CD8+CD57+ cell expansion. Note on this clonotype: What it binds is not known.

This TCR derives from a human donor with aplastic anemia. Sample: sorted CD4+, CD8+, or CD8+CD57+ T cells (not recorded which) from PBMCs. The chain uses TRBV20-1 and TRBJ1-2; no clear D gene. The chain's CDR3 is CSASKNTGYTF. In nucleotides, the CDR3 is TGCAGTGCTAGTAAGAACACTGGCTACACCTTC.